These T cell receptor beta chains were read from a single sample in a study of T cell responses to AZD1222 COVID-19 vaccine. Repertoires were generated with immunoSEQ multiplex PCR, while TCRdb's copy carries only in-frame clones and drops some. In the table there are 130,000 to 150,000 clones, 88% of which are singletons. This specimen was peripheral blood, taken 28 days after the second dose of the MenACWY control vaccine. These receptors were obtained from an adult who received the MenACWY meningococcal vaccine as a control. The CDR3 runs from the conserved cysteine through the conserved F or W. Each record gives: J gene, D gene, V gene, clone size, CDR3 DNA, CDR3 protein. D genes are given only for firm matches. Clone size is shown for a subset of rows, as once, few, many or a class of expanded clone.

TRBJ1-4	-	TRBV21-1	once	TGTGCCAGGAGACGGGGTACTAATGAAAAACTGTTTTTT	CARRRGTNEKLFF
TRBJ1-1	TRBD1	TRBV18	-	TGTGCCAGCTCTCGGACAGGGGGCGAGGGAACTGAAGCTTTCTTT	CASSRTGGEGTEAFF
TRBJ2-3	TRBD1	TRBV19	-	TGTGCCAGTAGGTGGACAGGGATGGATACGCAGTATTTT	CASRWTGMDTQYF
TRBJ1-6	-	TRBV6-6	-	TGTGCCAGCAGTCAGGGACGGCCTTATAATTCACCCCTCCACTTT	CASSQGRPYNSPLHF
TRBJ2-7	TRBD1	TRBV5-4	-	TGTGCCAGCAGCTTGGGAGACAGGGTCTTGTACGAGCAGTACTTC	CASSLGDRVLYEQYF
TRBJ2-3	-	TRBV4-2	-	TGTGCCAGCAGCACTACCCCCGGGAGTAGCACAGATACGCAGTATTTT	CASSTTPGSSTDTQYF
TRBJ2-7	-	TRBV11-3	-	TGTGCCAGCAGCAAAACAGGGACCTACGAGCAGTACTTC	CASSKTGTYEQYF
TRBJ1-5	-	TRBV6-5	-	TGTGCCAGCAGGTCCTATAGCAATCAGCCCCAGCATTTT	CASRSYSNQPQHF
TRBJ1-3	TRBD1	TRBV7-2	-	TGTGCCAGCAGCCCCGGGACAGGGTGGAACACCATATATTTT	CASSPGTGWNTIYF
TRBJ2-7	-	TRBV5-4	-	TGTGCCAGCAGCTTGACAGACTACGAGCAGTACTTC	CASSLTDYEQYF
TRBJ1-6	TRBD1	TRBV19	-	TGTGCCAGTACCACTACAGGGGTATCTTCACCCCTCCACTTT	CASTTTGVSSPLHF
TRBJ2-6	-	TRBV5-8	-	TGTGCCAGCAGCTTCCTCTCTGGGGCCAACGTCCTGACTTTC	CASSFLSGANVLTF
TRBJ1-4	TRBD1	TRBV4-3	-	TGCGCCAGCAGCCAAGATGGGGGACAGGGTTCTGAAAAACTGTTTTTT	CASSQDGGQGSEKLFF
TRBJ1-2	-	TRBV20-1	once	TGCAGTGCTAGTCTGCGTTTTAACTATGGCTACACCTTC	CSASLRFNYGYTF
TRBJ1-1	-	TRBV28	-	TGTGCCAGCATCTCATCGGGGACTGAAGCTTTCTTT	CASISSGTEAFF
TRBJ1-1	TRBD1	TRBV7-9	-	TGTGCCAGCAGCCGACCGACAGGGGATGGGAACACTGAAGCTTTCTTT	CASSRPTGDGNTEAFF
TRBJ1-1	-	TRBV11-2	-	TGTGCCAGCAGCTTATTGACAGATCTGAACACTGAAGCTTTCTTT	CASSLLTDLNTEAFF
TRBJ2-1	-	TRBV28	-	TGTGCCAGCAGTTTTATGGGGCGGACTTACAATGAGCAGTTCTTC	CASSFMGRTYNEQFF
TRBJ1-5	-	TRBV7-3	-	TGTGCCAGCAGCGTGGATAATAATCAGCCCCAGCATTTT	CASSVDNNQPQHF
TRBJ2-3	-	TRBV15	-	TGTGCCACCAGCAGAAGCACAGATACGCAGTATTTT	CATSRSTDTQYF
TRBJ1-5	-	TRBV6-6	-	TGTGCCAGCAGCCCGGACACCGATAGCAATCAGCCCCAGCATTTT	CASSPDTDSNQPQHF
TRBJ2-7	-	TRBV6-2/TRBV6-3	-	TGTGCCAGCAGTTACGGGAAAAGTGTAGGGGCGAGCTCCTACGAGCAGTACTTC	CASSYGKSVGASSYEQYF
TRBJ1-1	TRBD1	TRBV11-3	-	TGTGCCAGCAGTGACAGGGCCATCCGAAATGAAGCTTTCTTT	CASSDRAIRNEAFF
TRBJ1-3	-	TRBV27	once	TGTGCCAGCAGTCCTAAAGGGAATCCTGGAAACACCATATATTTT	CASSPKGNPGNTIYF
TRBJ2-2	-	TRBV5-1	few	TGCGCCAGCAGCTTGGGAGGGAACACCGGGGAGCTGTTTTTT	CASSLGGNTGELFF
TRBJ1-3	TRBD1	TRBV19	-	TGTGCCAGTAGTATGGGACAGCCTGGAAACACCATATATTTT	CASSMGQPGNTIYF
TRBJ1-3	-	TRBV11-3	-	TGTGCCAGCAGCTTCCCCCTTCGAGGAAACACCATATATTTT	CASSFPLRGNTIYF
TRBJ1-5	TRBD1	TRBV19	-	TGTGCCAGTAGTATCAGGGGGGCCGGCAATCAGCCCCAGCATTTT	CASSIRGAGNQPQHF
TRBJ1-2	-	TRBV5-1	-	TGCGCCAGCAGCTTGGGTGAGACAGGTGGTGGCTACACCTTC	CASSLGETGGGYTF
TRBJ1-4	TRBD1	TRBV6-5	-	TGTGCCAGCAGACCCACAGGGGGAAATGAAAAACTGTTTTTT	CASRPTGGNEKLFF
TRBJ1-2	-	TRBV5-1	-	TGCGCCAGCAGCACAGGACGGGACTATGGCTACACCTTC	CASSTGRDYGYTF
TRBJ2-1	TRBD1	TRBV7-2	-	TGTGCCAGCAGCCCCGACAGGGGCGGCAATGAGCAGTTCTTC	CASSPDRGGNEQFF
TRBJ2-2	-	TRBV5-1	few	TGCGCCAGCAGCTTCCCTAAGGGTCGGTCCACCGGGGAGCTGTTTTTT	CASSFPKGRSTGELFF
TRBJ2-5	TRBD2	TRBV2	-	TGTGCCAGCAGTGAATCTAGCGGGAGCACGGAGACCCAGTACTTC	CASSESSGSTETQYF